The T cell receptor beta chain described here comes from a study of cytomegalovirus exposure and HLA in healthy donors. From germline, CDR1 is KGHSH and CDR2 LQKENI. CDR3 length equals 16 residues. J gave up 5 bases and V 0 bases, and 9 bases lay outside the gene matches. Some clones are missing from TCRdb's copy, which holds only in-frame ones; the method was immunoSEQ multiplex PCR. The sample lists some 140,000 clones; about nine tenths were seen once. What was sequenced was PBMCs. The sequence came from a man aged 18 to 35 in good health and CMV-seronegative. The chain combines TRBV18 with TRBJ1-1, with 7 nucleotides matching TRBD1. CDR3 sequence reads: CASSPPSAGGRTEAFF. Here the CDR3 DNA reads TGTGCCAGCTCACCACCCTCCGCAGGGGGAAGGACTGAAGCTTTCTTT.